This passage covers 17 T cell receptor beta chains from one sample sequenced in a study of T cells in localized non-small cell lung cancer. The method was immunoSEQ multiplex PCR; TCRdb's version includes in-frame clones alone and lacks a portion of them. The sample contains about 30,000 clones, about nine tenths of which appear only once. The sequenced sample was PBMCs, obtained before any cancer treatment. These receptors were taken from a man aged 35 to 69 with stage II lung adenocarcinoma.

This clone has a single count. V gene TRBV5-6 combines with J gene TRBJ1-1; the D is unclear. V lost 0 bases, J lost 2 bases, and 5 bases lay in between. The germline V gene encodes CDR1 SGHDT and CDR2 YYEEEE. This CDR3 spans 13 amino acids. CDR3 region: CASSLDFNTEAFF. CDR3 DNA sequence: TGTGCCAGCAGCTTGGACTTTAACACTGAAGCTTTCTTT.

This chain connects TRBV29-1 to TRBJ1-2; 8 nucleotides agree with TRBD1. The J segment lost 4 bases and the V segment lost 5 bases, leaving 6 bases of the junction unmatched. The CDR3 consists of 13 residues. Germline V gene lookup returns CDR1 SQVTM and CDR2 ANQGSEA. CDR3 region: CSVRDRRGYGYTF. The CDR3 coding sequence is TGCAGCGTTAGGGACAGGAGGGGCTATGGCTACACCTTC.

V gene TRBV28 combines with J gene TRBJ2-1; D not certain. This CDR3 has 14 residues. CDR1 MDHEN and CDR2 SYDVKM come from the germline V gene. Trimming left V 7 bases short and J 2 bases short, with 12 bases between. In DNA, the CDR3 is TGTGCCAGCACCCTACTCGGTACCTACAATGAGCAGTTCTTC. As protein: CASTLLGTYNEQFF. Together with reference TRBV28 and TRBJ2-1, the CDR3 gives the full variable domain: DVKVTQSSRYLVKRTGEKVFLECVQDMDHENMFWYRQDPGLGLRLIYFSYDVKMKEKGDIPEGYSVSREKKERFSLILESASTNQTSMYLCASTLLGTYNEQFFGPGTRLTVL.

Only a few counts were recorded for this clone. V and J are TRBV6-5 and TRBJ2-2, with D perhaps assigned TRBD1 or TRBD2 (5 bases each). CDR3 length: 12 residues. V was cut by 2 bases and J by 7 bases, with 5 bases left in between. Germline-derived CDR1 and CDR2 are MNHEY and SVGAGI. The CDR3 spells CASSYGGGELFF. The CDR3 bases are TGTGCCAGCAGTTACGGGGGCGGGGAGCTGTTTTTT.

On this clone: The sample holds other DNA sequences that translate to the same CDR3. V is TRBV7-3 and J is TRBJ2-3; D call uncertain. Germline loops: CDR1 SGHTA, CDR2 FQGTGA. The CDR3 extends over 14 amino acids. The V gene lost 4 bases and the J gene lost 1 base, with 9 bases spanning the gap. This chain's CDR3 is CASSSDGGTDTQYF. The CDR3 DNA is TGTGCCAGCAGCTCGGACGGAGGCACAGATACGCAGTATTTT.

The chain carries TRBV7-6 and TRBJ1-1; 9 positions match TRBD1. Trimming removed 4 bases from V and 6 bases from J; junction bases left unmatched: 12. Germline V gene data show CDR1 as SGHVS and CDR2 as FNYEAQ. This CDR3 has 16 residues. This CDR3 is CASSSWDREGYAEAFF. In DNA, the CDR3 is TGTGCCAGCAGCTCCTGGGACAGGGAAGGGTACGCTGAAGCTTTCTTT. Supplemented by reference TRBV7-6 and TRBJ1-1, the full variable domain reads GAGVSQSPRYKVTKRGQDVALRCDPISGHVSLYWYRQALGQGPEFLTYFNYEAQQDKSGLPNDRFSAERPEGSISTLTIQRTEQRDSAMYRCASSSWDREGYAEAFFGQGTRLTVV.

The V and J genes are TRBV28 and TRBJ2-7; 12 nucleotides match TRBD2. J was trimmed by 6 bases and V by 7 bases; bases with no gene match: 4. Per the germline V gene, CDR1 is MDHEN and CDR2 is SYDVKM. The CDR3 covers 13 residues. The CDR3 DNA reads TGTGCCAGCAAAACTAGCGGGAGGTTCGAGCAGTACTTC. This translates into CASKTSGRFEQYF. The full variable domain, its missing parts supplied by reference TRBV28 and TRBJ2-7, is DVKVTQSSRYLVKRTGEKVFLECVQDMDHENMFWYRQDPGLGLRLIYFSYDVKMKEKGDIPEGYSVSREKKERFSLILESASTNQTSMYLCASKTSGRFEQYFGPGTRLTVT.

This clone has just one count. The rearrangement joins TRBV5-4 to TRBJ2-7; tentatively, D is TRBD2 (5 bases). The CDR3 runs 15 residues. Between the trimmed V and J ends, which lost 2 bases and 1 base, there was a span of 13 bases. CDR1 and CDR2 from the germline V gene are SGHNT and YYREEE (reference sequence). The CDR3 here is CASSFDISGSYEQYF. The CDR3 region has the DNA TGTGCCAGCAGCTTTGACATCTCGGGGTCCTACGAGCAGTACTTC.

The V call is TRBV10-1, the J call TRBJ2-3; perhaps D is TRBD1 or TRBD2 (5 bases each). The V and J ends lost 4 bases and 0 bases respectively, with 11 bases between them. Germline V lookup: CDR1 WNHNN, CDR2 SYGVQD (reference sequence). The CDR3 consists of 15 residues. CDR3 nucleotide sequence: TGCGCCAGCAGTGTCCGGGACCCGAGCACAGATACGCAGTATTTT. Its protein product is CASSVRDPSTDTQYF.

The chain couples TRBV7-9 to TRBJ2-7, with a weak D call TRBD1 (5 bases). Trimming left V 5 bases short and J 0 bases short, with 14 bases between. The germline CDR1 and CDR2 sequences are SEHNR and FQNEAQ (reference sequence). The CDR3 totals 15 residues. CDR3 residues: CASSESRGASYEQYF. In DNA, the CDR3 is TGTGCCAGCAGCGAGTCCCGTGGGGCCTCCTACGAGCAGTACTTC.

The genes are TRBV9 and TRBJ2-2; tentatively, D is TRBD2 (5 bases). Germline V gene data show CDR1 as SGDLS and CDR2 as YYNGEE. Trimming removed 1 base at V and 6 bases at J, with 7 bases between. The CDR3 runs 13 residues. CDR3 nucleotides: TGTGCCAGCAGCGTAATAGCGTCCGGGGAGCTGTTTTTT. This sequence encodes CASSVIASGELFF.

J is TRBJ1-3 and V is TRBV7-9, with 8 bases identical to TRBD1. The CDR3 is 17 amino acids. J was trimmed by 2 bases and V by 5 bases; bases with no gene match: 11. Germline V gene sequence: CDR1 SEHNR, CDR2 FQNEAQ (reference sequence). Here the CDR3 DNA reads TGTGCCAGCAGCAGGACAGGGAGATCAACTCCTGGAAACACCATATATTTT. Translated: CASSRTGRSTPGNTIYF.

The V call is TRBV6-1, the J call TRBJ2-7; D gene unclear. Germline assignment: CDR1 MNHNS and CDR2 SASEGT. Between the trimmed V and J ends, which lost 10 bases and 6 bases, there was a span of 16 bases. The CDR3 contains 12 residues. In DNA form, the CDR3 reads TGTGCCAATCCAACCCGTCCCGCCGAGCAGTACTTC. Amino acids: CANPTRPAEQYF.

This chain connects TRBV27 to TRBJ2-7; D uncertain. CDR1 is MNHEY and CDR2 is SMNVEV in the germline V gene (reference sequence). The CDR3 consists of 14 residues. V dropped 2 bases and J dropped 5 bases, with 13 bases sitting between them. The CDR3 sequence: CASSLGDGPNEQYF. The CDR3 region has the DNA TGTGCCAGCAGTTTAGGAGACGGTCCCAACGAGCAGTACTTC.

The J gene is TRBJ2-7, the V gene TRBV9; no clear D gene. Germline V gene lookup returns CDR1 SGDLS and CDR2 YYNGEE. The CDR3 has 15 amino acids. Trimming removed 2 bases at V and 2 bases at J, with 14 bases between. CDR3 amino acids: CASSVGPKPTYEQYF. The CDR3 coding sequence is TGTGCCAGCAGCGTCGGACCGAAACCGACCTACGAGCAGTACTTC.

As to this clone: Other DNA sequences from this sample encode an identical CDR3 as well. The rearrangement links TRBV18 to TRBJ2-7; D not certain. Germline V gene data show CDR1 as KGHSH and CDR2 as LQKENI. The CDR3 runs 14 residues. V was pared by 2 bases and J by 6 bases, with 14 bases between. In nucleotides, the CDR3 is TGTGCCAGCTCACCAATCCAGGCTGTGGGCGAGCAGTACTTC. Encoded protein: CASSPIQAVGEQYF. The full variable domain, in which reference TRBV18 and TRBJ2-7 provide the parts outside the CDR3, is NAGVMQNPRHLVRRRGQEARLRCSPMKGHSHVYWYRQLPEEGLKFMVYLQKENIIDESGMPKERFSAEFPKEGPSILRIQQVVRGDSAAYFCASSPIQAVGEQYFGPGTRLTVT.

This sequence joins TRBV6-1 and TRBJ1-2; 7 nucleotides match TRBD1. Per the germline V gene, CDR1 is MNHNS and CDR2 is SASEGT. J lost 7 bases, V lost 7 bases, and 12 bases had no gene match. The CDR3 is 14 residues long. The CDR3 region is CASTPDRVFGGYTF. CDR3 bases: TGTGCCAGCACCCCAGACAGGGTGTTTGGTGGCTACACCTTC.